This TCR beta chain is from a study of blood T cell repertoires in COVID-19. The wider study: From the United States, Italy and Spain came samples of acute and convalescent COVID-19. Sample material is recorded as cDNA or gDNA derived from T cells, B-cell-depleted T cells, or PBMCs.

The length of the CDR3 is 15 residues. With 0 bases clipped from V and 3 bases from J, the junction kept 5 bases outside the gene matches. The V gene's germline CDR1 is SGDLS and CDR2 YYNGEE. Per the original methods: Estimation of nucleated cell counts relied on the amplification of reference gene primers. Using immunoSEQ multiplex PCR, the repertoire was profiled, and TCRdb retains in-frame clones only, with some absent. V, J and clone size reflect that table, while D and trimming were determined from the DNA. The sample holds roughly 74,000 clones, 88% seen once. Sequencing was carried out using peripheral blood. The sequence was collected from a woman older than 75 with active or convalescent COVID-19. The V call is TRBV9, the J call TRBJ1-1, with 7 bases aligning to TRBD1. CDR3 bases: TGTGCCAGCAGCGTAGGAGGGGGCCGGGACACTGAAGCTTTCTTT. Translated, it gives CASSVGGGRDTEAFF.